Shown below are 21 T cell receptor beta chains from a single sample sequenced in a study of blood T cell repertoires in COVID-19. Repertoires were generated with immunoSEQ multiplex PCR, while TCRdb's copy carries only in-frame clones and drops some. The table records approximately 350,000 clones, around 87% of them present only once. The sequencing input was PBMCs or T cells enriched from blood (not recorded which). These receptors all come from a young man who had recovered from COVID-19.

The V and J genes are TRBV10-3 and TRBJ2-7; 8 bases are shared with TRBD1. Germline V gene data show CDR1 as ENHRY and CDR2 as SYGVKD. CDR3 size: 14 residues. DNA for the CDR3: TGTGCATGTGCTTCCGGGACAGGCCGCTACGAGCAGTACTTC. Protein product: CACASGTGRYEQYF.

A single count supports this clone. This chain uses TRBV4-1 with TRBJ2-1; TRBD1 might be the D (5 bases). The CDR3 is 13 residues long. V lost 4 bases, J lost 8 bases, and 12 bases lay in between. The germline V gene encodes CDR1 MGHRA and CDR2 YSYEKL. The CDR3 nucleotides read TGCGCCAGCAGCCCCAGGGTTGCGGATGAGCAGTTCTTC. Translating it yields CASSPRVADEQFF.

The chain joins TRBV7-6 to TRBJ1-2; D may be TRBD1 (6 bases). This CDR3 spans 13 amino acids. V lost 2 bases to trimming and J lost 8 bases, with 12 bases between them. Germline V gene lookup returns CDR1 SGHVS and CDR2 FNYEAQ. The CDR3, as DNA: TGTGCCAGCAGCTTAAGGGGGTCGGAAGGCTACACCTTC. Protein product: CASSLRGSEGYTF.

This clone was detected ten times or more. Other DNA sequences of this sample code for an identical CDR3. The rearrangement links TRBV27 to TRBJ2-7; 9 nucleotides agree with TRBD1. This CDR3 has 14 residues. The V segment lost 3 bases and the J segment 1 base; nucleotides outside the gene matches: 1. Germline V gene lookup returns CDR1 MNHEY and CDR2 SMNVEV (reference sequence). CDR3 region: CASSLGTGSYEQYF. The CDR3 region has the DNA TGTGCCAGCAGTTTGGGGACAGGGTCCTACGAGCAGTACTTC.

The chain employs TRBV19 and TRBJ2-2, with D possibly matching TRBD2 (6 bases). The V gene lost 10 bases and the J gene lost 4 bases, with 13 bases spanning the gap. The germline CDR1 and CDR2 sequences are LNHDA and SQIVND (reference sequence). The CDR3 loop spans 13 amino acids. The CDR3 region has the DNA TGTGCCACGCGGAGGGTTGGCACCGGGGAGCTGTTTTTT. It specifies CATRRVGTGELFF.

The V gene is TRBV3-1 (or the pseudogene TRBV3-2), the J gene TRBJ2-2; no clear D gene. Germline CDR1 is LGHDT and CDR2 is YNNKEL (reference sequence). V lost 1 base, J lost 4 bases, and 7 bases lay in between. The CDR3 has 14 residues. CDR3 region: CASSQGPVTGELFF. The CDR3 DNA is TGTGCCAGCAGCCAAGGGCCCGTCACCGGGGAGCTGTTTTTT.

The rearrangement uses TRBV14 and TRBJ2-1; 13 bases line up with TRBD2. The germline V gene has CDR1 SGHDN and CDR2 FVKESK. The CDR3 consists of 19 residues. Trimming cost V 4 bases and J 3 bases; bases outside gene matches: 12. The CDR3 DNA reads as TGTGCCAGCAGCCTAACGGAAAGGACTAGCGGGAGTAACTACAATGAGCAGTTCTTC. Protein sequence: CASSLTERTSGSNYNEQFF.

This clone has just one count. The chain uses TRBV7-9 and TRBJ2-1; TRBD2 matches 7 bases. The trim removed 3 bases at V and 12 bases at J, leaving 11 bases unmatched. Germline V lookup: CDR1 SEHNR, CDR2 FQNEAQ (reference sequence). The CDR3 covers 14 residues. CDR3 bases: TGTGCCAGCAGCTTCGAAAGAGGTGGGGAGGGGCAGTTCTTC. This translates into CASSFERGGEGQFF.

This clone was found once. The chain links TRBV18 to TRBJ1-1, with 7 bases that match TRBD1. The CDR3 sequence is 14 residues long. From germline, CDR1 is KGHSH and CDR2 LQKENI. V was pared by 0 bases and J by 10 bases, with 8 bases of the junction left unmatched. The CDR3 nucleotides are TGTGCCAGCTCACCACCGGCGGAGGGGGCGGGAGCTTTCTTT. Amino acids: CASSPPAEGAGAFF.

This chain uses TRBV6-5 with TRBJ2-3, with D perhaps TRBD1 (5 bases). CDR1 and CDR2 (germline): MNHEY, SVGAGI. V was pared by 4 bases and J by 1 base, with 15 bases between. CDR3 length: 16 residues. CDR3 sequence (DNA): TGTGCCAGCAGTTCCAGGGCTAGGCTAGGCACAGATACGCAGTATTTT. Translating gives CASSSRARLGTDTQYF.

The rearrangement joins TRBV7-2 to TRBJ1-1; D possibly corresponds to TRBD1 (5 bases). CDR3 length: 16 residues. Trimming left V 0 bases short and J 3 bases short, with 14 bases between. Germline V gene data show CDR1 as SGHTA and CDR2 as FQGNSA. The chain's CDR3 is CASSLAWWGEYTEAFF. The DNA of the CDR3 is TGTGCCAGCAGCTTAGCTTGGTGGGGCGAATACACTGAAGCTTTCTTT.

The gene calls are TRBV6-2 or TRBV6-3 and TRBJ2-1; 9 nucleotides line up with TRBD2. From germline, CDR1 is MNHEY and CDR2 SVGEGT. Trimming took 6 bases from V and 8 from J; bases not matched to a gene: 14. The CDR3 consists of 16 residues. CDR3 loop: CASRPSGTSKGDEQFF. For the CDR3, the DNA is TGTGCCAGCAGGCCTTCCGGGACTAGCAAGGGTGATGAGCAGTTCTTC.

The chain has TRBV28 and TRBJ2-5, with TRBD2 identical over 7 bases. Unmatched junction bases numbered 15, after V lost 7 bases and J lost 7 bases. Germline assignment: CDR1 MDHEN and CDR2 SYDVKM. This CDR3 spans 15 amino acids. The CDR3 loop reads CASIAAAGTGGTQYF. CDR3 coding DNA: TGTGCCAGCATCGCGGCCGCCGGGACGGGGGGGACCCAGTACTTC.

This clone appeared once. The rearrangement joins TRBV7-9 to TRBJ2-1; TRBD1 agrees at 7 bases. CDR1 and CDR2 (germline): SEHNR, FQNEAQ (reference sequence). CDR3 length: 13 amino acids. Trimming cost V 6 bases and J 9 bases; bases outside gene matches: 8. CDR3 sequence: CASRTGTRVEQFF. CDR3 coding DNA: TGTGCCAGCAGGACAGGGACCCGGGTTGAGCAGTTCTTC.

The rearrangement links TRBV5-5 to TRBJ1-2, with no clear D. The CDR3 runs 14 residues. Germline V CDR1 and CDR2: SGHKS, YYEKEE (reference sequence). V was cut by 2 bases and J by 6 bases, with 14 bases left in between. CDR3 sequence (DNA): TGTGCCAGCAGCTTCTCGGGAGAACTAGATGGCTACACCTTC. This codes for CASSFSGELDGYTF.

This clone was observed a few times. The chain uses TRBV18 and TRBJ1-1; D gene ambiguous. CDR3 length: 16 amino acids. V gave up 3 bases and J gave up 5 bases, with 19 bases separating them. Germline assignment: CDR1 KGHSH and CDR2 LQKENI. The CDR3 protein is CASSPSVRGVETEAFF. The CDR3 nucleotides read TGTGCCAGCTCACCCTCAGTACGAGGAGTGGAAACTGAAGCTTTCTTT.

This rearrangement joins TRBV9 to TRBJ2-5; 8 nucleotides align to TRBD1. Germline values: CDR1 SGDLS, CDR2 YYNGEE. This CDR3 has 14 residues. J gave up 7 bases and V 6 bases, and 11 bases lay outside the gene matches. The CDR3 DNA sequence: TGTGCCAGCAAGGGCCAGGGGGCTGAGGCGACCCAGTACTTC. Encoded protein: CASKGQGAEATQYF.

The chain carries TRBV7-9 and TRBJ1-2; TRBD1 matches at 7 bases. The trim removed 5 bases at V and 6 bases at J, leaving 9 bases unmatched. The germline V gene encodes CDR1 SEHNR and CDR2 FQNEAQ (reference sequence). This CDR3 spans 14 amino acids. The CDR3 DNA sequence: TGTGCCAGCAGCCCGACGTCACAGGGGAATGGCTACACCTTC. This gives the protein CASSPTSQGNGYTF.

CDR3 bases: TGTGCCAGCAGCTTTCTAGCGGATTCCTACAATGAGCAGTTCTTC. Amino acid sequence: CASSFLADSYNEQFF. The chain has TRBV5-5 and TRBJ2-1; 7 bases map to TRBD2. The CDR3 is 15 amino acids. The V segment lost 2 bases and the J segment 1 base; nucleotides outside the gene matches: 3. Germline V gene data show CDR1 as SGHKS and CDR2 as YYEKEE (reference sequence).

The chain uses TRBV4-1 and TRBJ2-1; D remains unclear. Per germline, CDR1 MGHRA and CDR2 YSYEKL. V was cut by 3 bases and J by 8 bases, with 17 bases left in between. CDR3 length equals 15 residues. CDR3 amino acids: CASSHPPVMSDEQFF. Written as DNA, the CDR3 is TGCGCCAGCAGCCATCCTCCCGTGATGAGCGATGAGCAGTTCTTC.

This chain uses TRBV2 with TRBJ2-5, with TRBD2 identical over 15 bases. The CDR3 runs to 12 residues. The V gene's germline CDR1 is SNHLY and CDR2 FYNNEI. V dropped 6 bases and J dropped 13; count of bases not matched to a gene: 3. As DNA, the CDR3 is TGTGCCAGCAGGGGACTAGCGGGGGGCCTGTACTTC. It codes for CASRGLAGGLYF.